The T cell receptor beta chain under discussion was sequenced for a study of CD8 T cells in Susac syndrome. Study observations and caveats: The study recognized that the number of individuals in its TCR sequencing and HLA analysis was relatively small.

With regard to this clonotype: Its antigen is undetermined.

From blood CD8+ and CD4+ T cells, the TCR beta chain was sequenced. Trimming took 10 bases from V and 3 from J; bases not matched to a gene: 8. This CDR3 is built from 14 residues. Germline CDR1 is LNHDA and CDR2 is SQIVND (reference sequence). The RNA input was roughly 0.45 to 1 ug, and it was reverse transcribed with random hexamers. The method of amplification for TCR beta CDR3 was immunoSEQ multiplex PCR, covering 54 Vbeta and 13 Jbeta. MiXCR, applied by TCRdb to the immunoSEQ multiplex PCR reads, yields one record per CDR3 protein. The data contain tens of thousands of distinct CDR3 sequences, over 85% of them singletons.

This receptor was identified in a human donor in good health. The chain links TRBV19 to TRBJ1-1, with 10 bases that match TRBD1. The sequencing sample was made of CD8+ T cells from PBMCs. CDR3 in amino acids: CATKTGGEDTEAFF. DNA for the CDR3: TGTGCCACCAAGACAGGGGGCGAGGACACTGAAGCTTTCTTT.